Listed below are T cell receptor beta chains from one sample, sequenced in a study of a mutant IDH1 vaccine in newly diagnosed glioma. Libraries were prepared by immunoSEQ multiplex PCR; TCRdb keeps only in-frame clonotypes and omits some of them. In the table there are about 70,000 clones, around 82% of which are singletons. Sequences were derived from peripheral blood mononuclear cells (PBMCs), sampled from a glioma patient treated with radiotherapy, temozolomide or both. All receptors derive from a woman aged 18-29 years with glioma. Some clones in this sample may be carry-over from other donors' samples. Both conserved end residues are part of each CDR3. D genes are given only for firm matches. Part of the rows lack a size; the others show once, few, many or a class for expanded clones.

TRBJ2-7,-,TRBV5-6,-,TGTGCCAGCAGCCCCGTGACAGAGGGGCCCTACGAGCAGTACTTC,CASSPVTEGPYEQYF
TRBJ2-2,-,TRBV7-2,TRBD1,TGTGCCAGCAGCTTAGGACAGGGTCTGGAGGAGCTGTTTTTT,CASSLGQGLEELFF
TRBJ1-5,-,TRBV11-3,-,TGTGCCAGCAGCTTAGGCGGGCAACGGCCCCAGCATTTT,CASSLGGQRPQHF
TRBJ2-1,few,TRBV7-9,-,TGTGCCAGCAGTCCTACACGGGGAGAGAATGAGCAGTTCTTC,CASSPTRGENEQFF
TRBJ1-6,-,TRBV27,TRBD1,TGTGCCAGCAGTTTTGGGACAGGAGTTTCACCCCTCCACTTT,CASSFGTGVSPLHF
TRBJ2-2,-,TRBV5-1,-,TGCGCCAGCCGGGAGTTGAGCACCGGGGAGCTGTTTTTT,CASRELSTGELFF
TRBJ2-1,-,TRBV9,-,TGTGCCAGCAGCGTAGGTGGGGGGGCACTGACTGAGCAGTTCTTC,CASSVGGGALTEQFF
TRBJ2-1,-,TRBV27,-,TGTGCCAGCAATAGGAGGGCAGCCCCCAATGAGCAGTTCTTC,CASNRRAAPNEQFF
TRBJ1-1,-,TRBV30,TRBD1,TGTGCCTCTCGGACAGGGCAGAACACTGAAGCTTTCTTT,CASRTGQNTEAFF
TRBJ2-1,once,TRBV6-4,-,TGTGCCAGCAGCCGGGCCCTAGAGGGTGAGCAGTTCTTC,CASSRALEGEQFF
TRBJ1-1,-,TRBV6-5,-,TGTGCCAGCAGTTCGGGAGGGCCTGAAGCTTTCTTT,CASSSGGPEAFF
TRBJ2-7,-,TRBV30,-,TGTGCCTGGAGTGCGGTCTACCAATACGAGCAGTACTTC,CAWSAVYQYEQYF
TRBJ1-1,-,TRBV4-3,TRBD1,TGCGCCAGCAGCCAAAAGGGGGCAGGCACTGAAGCTTTCTTT,CASSQKGAGTEAFF
TRBJ2-6,-,TRBV10-3,-,TGTGCCATCAGTGAGTCGGGGGCTGGGGCCAACGTCCTGACTTTC,CAISESGAGANVLTF
TRBJ2-7,once,TRBV5-4,-,TGTGCCAGCAGCTTGGGGGCGGGCCCTACCTACGAGCAGTACTTC,CASSLGAGPTYEQYF
TRBJ2-2,once,TRBV9,-,TGTGCCAGCAGCGTCCCCTATTCCGCCGGGGAGCTGTTTTTT,CASSVPYSAGELFF
TRBJ1-1,-,TRBV5-4,-,TGTGCCAGCAGCTTGGGAGGCGGGGTTCGGAACACTGAAGCTTTCTTT,CASSLGGGVRNTEAFF
TRBJ1-1,few,TRBV5-4,-,TGTGCCAGCAGCGGGGCCATAGGGGATACTGAAGCTTTCTTT,CASSGAIGDTEAFF
TRBJ1-4,-,TRBV7-2,-,TGTGCCAGCAGCTTTAGGGGTCTGGCAATTGAAAAACTGTTTTTT,CASSFRGLAIEKLFF
TRBJ2-7,-,TRBV4-1,-,TGCGCCAGCAGCCCGGGACTCGGCTACGAGCAGTACTTC,CASSPGLGYEQYF
TRBJ1-1,-,TRBV27,-,TGTGCCAGCAGGAGGACTGCGTCGACATTCTATGAAGCTTTCTTT,CASRRTASTFYEAFF
TRBJ1-5,-,TRBV6-4,-,TGTGCCAGCAGTGAGAGTGGAGGCCCCAATCAGCCCCAGCATTTT,CASSESGGPNQPQHF
TRBJ1-5,-,TRBV5-1,-,TGCGCCAGCAGCCCCGATGGGGCCAATAGCAATCAGCCCCAGCATTTT,CASSPDGANSNQPQHF
TRBJ1-2,-,TRBV6-6,-,TGTGCCAGCAGTTACGGGTCGATCTATGGCTACACCTTC,CASSYGSIYGYTF
TRBJ2-3,-,TRBV5-1,TRBD2,TGCGCCAGCAGCTTGGAACTAGCGGCAGATACGCAGTATTTT,CASSLELAADTQYF
TRBJ2-2,-,TRBV4-2,-,TGTGCCAGCAGCCAAGTAATCGCAGGGCGGAACACCGGGGAGCTGTTTTTT,CASSQVIAGRNTGELFF
TRBJ2-1,-,TRBV6-1,-,TGTGCCAGCAGTGCGAGAGGAATTTGGTCCTACAATGAGCAGTTCTTC,CASSARGIWSYNEQFF
TRBJ1-2,-,TRBV5-1,TRBD1,TGCGCCAGCAGCCTAGACAGGGATGGCTACACCTTC,CASSLDRDGYTF
TRBJ1-1,few,TRBV5-1,-,TGCGCCAGCAGCTTAAGTCGAACTAACACTGAAGCTTTCTTT,CASSLSRTNTEAFF
TRBJ2-7,once,TRBV19,-,TGTGCCAGTAGCGAGACCCTCTACGAGCAGTACTTC,CASSETLYEQYF
TRBJ2-6,-,TRBV5-1,-,TGCGCCAGCAGCTTGGGGTCGGCTCTTACCTCTGGGGCCAACGTCCTGACTTTC,CASSLGSALTSGANVLTF
TRBJ2-7,-,TRBV11-2,TRBD1,TGTGCCAGCAGCTTGGGACAGGGAGACGAGCAGTACTTC,CASSLGQGDEQYF
TRBJ2-7,-,TRBV10-3,-,TGTGCCATCGGCCAGGGGCCCTACGAGCAGTACTTC,CAIGQGPYEQYF
TRBJ2-7,-,TRBV2,-,TGTGCCAGCAGTCCGTCCTACGAGCAGTACTTC,CASSPSYEQYF
TRBJ2-7,-,TRBV19,-,TGTGCCAGTAGTATAGGCCGGTCCTACGAGCAGTACTTC,CASSIGRSYEQYF
TRBJ1-2,-,TRBV19,-,TGTGCCAGTATCCCCCAGGCGGGATGGCGAGGCTACACCTTC,CASIPQAGWRGYTF
TRBJ2-4,-,TRBV6-1,-,TGTGCCAGCAGTTTAGCCAAAAACATTCAGTACTTC,CASSLAKNIQYF
TRBJ2-3,-,TRBV29-1,-,TGCAGCGTTGACGTCGCTGCAGATACGCAGTATTTT,CSVDVAADTQYF
TRBJ2-1,-,TRBV4-1,TRBD2,TGCGCCAGCAGCCCCGGACTAGCGGGAGGGCGGTTCACCTACAATGAGCAGTTCTTC,CASSPGLAGGRFTYNEQFF
TRBJ1-1,-,TRBV9,-,TGTGCCAGCAGCGTAGAAGGAAAAACTGAAGCTTTCTTT,CASSVEGKTEAFF
TRBJ2-5,-,TRBV10-3,-,TGTGCCATTAGGGACGGGGGCAGCCAAGAGACCCAGTACTTC,CAIRDGGSQETQYF
TRBJ1-1,-,TRBV11-3,-,TGTGCCAGCAGCTTAAAGGGGCGGGCTGAAGCTTTCTTT,CASSLKGRAEAFF
TRBJ1-1,few,TRBV6-1,-,TGTGCCAGCCTAGTCGGCAGGGCGAACACTGAAGCTTTCTTT,CASLVGRANTEAFF
TRBJ2-5,-,TRBV5-6,TRBD2,TGTGCCAGCAGCTTGGGGAGGGGAGCGGGGGTGGAGACCCAGTACTTC,CASSLGRGAGVETQYF